Each of the 6 T cell receptor beta chains below was sequenced from the same sample in a study of post-analysis software for immune sequencing data (dated by TCRdb to the mid-2010s). Findings and caveats that apply to the study as a whole: Patients showed significantly higher frequencies than controls for about 5 TRBV segments, among them TRBV5-6, TRBV5-1 and TRBV20-1.

No antigen has been identified for these receptors. The library relied on PCR. The data were produced on an Illumina HiSeq 2500. To reduce PCR and sequencing biases, unique molecular identifiers were incorporated into the TCR beta cDNA libraries. TCRdb handled the public reads itself, with Q25 trimming in fastp and clone calling in MiXCR, and kept productive beta chains. Duplicate CDR3 protein sequences are folded into a single record with the most common DNA and genes. This sample holds roughly 800,000 distinct CDR3 sequences; less than 35% were observed only once. The ten largest make up around 0.56% of the sample. Sequencing used blood. The receptors come from a girl aged 10 to 17 with multiple sclerosis.

This clonotype came up a few times. This rearrangement joins TRBV11-2 to TRBJ2-2; D is uncertain. V lost 1 base and J lost 3, with 9 bases in between. The CDR3 is 15 amino acids. CDR1 is SGHAT, CDR2 FQNNGV, per germline. This chain's CDR3 is CASSLALSYTGELFF. For the CDR3, the DNA is TGTGCCAGCAGCTTAGCCCTGAGTTACACCGGGGAGCTGTTTTTT.

This clonotype was observed a few times. The chain employs TRBV9 and TRBJ2-6, with D tentatively TRBD1 (5 bases). Germline loops: CDR1 SGDLS, CDR2 YYNGEE. V was cut by 6 bases and J by 4 bases, with 17 bases left in between. This CDR3 contains 16 residues. The CDR3 nucleotides are TGTGCCAGCAACCCTAGGCTGGGGCCCGGGGCCAACGTCCTGACTTTC. Its protein product is CASNPRLGPGANVLTF.

This clonotype showed up just a few times. The chain links TRBV7-2 to TRBJ2-7; possibly TRBD2 for D (5 bases). The germline V gene has CDR1 SGHTA and CDR2 FQGNSA. CDR3 length equals 20 residues. Trimming stripped 1 base from V and 3 bases from J, with 28 bases between. The CDR3 DNA reads TGTGCCAGCAGCTTAGTCCCCCCGGACTCTACCAGCCGGCGTCGCTACGAGCAGTACTTC. This gives the protein CASSLVPPDSTSRRRYEQYF.

The CDR3 sequence: CASKGLPRGQGRYNEQFF. DNA of the CDR3: TGTGCCAGCAAGGGACTACCCCGGGGACAGGGACGGTACAATGAGCAGTTCTTC. The gene calls are TRBV3-1 and TRBJ2-1; 9 bases are shared with TRBD1. V lost 7 bases and J lost 4; bases outside the gene matches: 17. This CDR3 has 18 amino acids. The V gene's germline CDR1 is LGHDT and CDR2 YNNKEL (reference sequence).

V usage is TRBV29-1 and J usage is TRBJ1-1, with TRBD1 identical over 9 bases. V shed 5 bases and J 8 bases; nucleotides not matched to a gene: 9. The CDR3 loop spans 13 amino acids. The germline V gene encodes CDR1 SQVTM and CDR2 ANQGSEA. This CDR3 reads CSVTPGQGLEAFF. For the CDR3, the DNA is TGCAGCGTTACACCGGGACAGGGCTTAGAAGCTTTCTTT.

V and J are TRBV25-1 and TRBJ2-7; 14 bases are shared with TRBD2. The J segment lost 5 bases and the V segment lost 3 bases, leaving 6 bases of the junction unmatched. In germline, CDR1 is MGHDK, CDR2 SYGVNS. There are 16 residues in the CDR3. The CDR3 sequence: CASSDEGLAGAHEQYF. DNA of the CDR3: TGTGCCAGCAGTGACGAGGGACTAGCGGGAGCCCACGAGCAGTACTTC.